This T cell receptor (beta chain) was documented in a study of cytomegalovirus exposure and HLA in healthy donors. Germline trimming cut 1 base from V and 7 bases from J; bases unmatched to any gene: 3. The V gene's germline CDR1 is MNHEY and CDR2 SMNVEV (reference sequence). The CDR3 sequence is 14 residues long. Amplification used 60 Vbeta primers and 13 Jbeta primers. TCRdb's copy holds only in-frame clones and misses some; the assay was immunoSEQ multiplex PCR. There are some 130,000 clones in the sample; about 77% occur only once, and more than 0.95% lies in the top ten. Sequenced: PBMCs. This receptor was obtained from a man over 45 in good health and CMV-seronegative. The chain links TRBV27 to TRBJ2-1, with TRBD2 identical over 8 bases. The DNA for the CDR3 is TGTGCCAGCAGTTTATATACGGGGGGGAATGAGCAGTTCTTC. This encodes CASSLYTGGNEQFF.